This TCR beta chain was identified during a study of T cells in tuberculosis (dated by TCRdb to 2016 to 2019). Regarding the complete study: In the study, CD1B tetramers and high-throughput TCR immunosequencing were combined to characterize T cells specific for the mycobacterial lipid antigen glucose monomycolate (GMM). In a South African clinical cohort, IGRA-negative adolescents, IGRA-positive adolescents with latent tuberculosis and adults with active tuberculosis were compared, with nine to eleven people in each group. Overall study results and their limits: Which clinical samples got chosen depended on the availability of cryopreserved specimens, and the active tuberculosis cases were adults, whereas the controls were adolescents. Compared with IGRA-negative controls, TCR-alpha repertoires from active tuberculosis had smaller mean NN-distances to GMM-specific TCRs, which suggests clonal expansion of these TCRs. With the diverse GMM-specific repertoire as input, a classifier achieved around 90% accuracy (AUROC about 0.93), whereas GEM motif frequencies as input gave roughly 70% accuracy. Shorter CDR3-alpha lengths in active tuberculosis patients partly drove the smaller NN-distances, and the TCR-beta difference was not statistically significant.

At study entry, a tuberculin skin test and the QuantiFERON-TB GOLD In-Tube IGRA were used to screen adolescents for latent tuberculosis infection. Unsorted cryopreserved PBMC were immunosequenced, covering on average approximately 96,000 T cells per clinical donor. Eleven high schools in the Worcester region of the Western Cape, South Africa, served as enrollment sites for adolescents aged 12 to 18 years. Ten M. tuberculosis-infected and around 10 uninfected adolescents were selected with matching for age and sex. For the adolescents, PBMC were isolated by density centrifugation from freshly drawn heparinized blood and then cryopreserved. With regard to this clone: Its antigen is still unknown. No base quality information exists; no much larger clone differs at one position.

The immunoSEQ multiplex PCR assay was used to generate TCR libraries, with TCR-beta and/or TCR-alpha/delta assays applied to each sample. The amplified TCR libraries were sequenced using the Illumina high-throughput platform. The study's own analysis went as follows. Clustering and dimensionality reduction relied on pairwise TCRdist distances among GMM-specific receptors from T cells that were either sorted ex vivo or expanded in vitro. Each clinical repertoire received a mean NN-distance score, defined as the average TCRdist to the nearest 10% of tetramer-positive reference sequences. GEM TCR motif frequency was calculated as the fraction of unique TCRs that matched known GEM sequences in V/J usage and CDR3 length. Linear discriminant analysis with leave-one-out cross-validation, implemented in scikit-learn, was used to classify active tuberculosis. Drawn from immuneACCESS, this table holds only the in-frame rearrangements with V and J called that TCRdb kept. Clones are partly lost; checked studies trace under half to an unresolved V gene and leave the rest unexplained. From that table come the V and J calls and clone size; the DNA was used to work out D and trimming. Recorded for this sample are tens of thousands of clones; 90% of them occurred a single time. Jointly, the top ten make up roughly 6.1% of the sample.

Trimming removed 4 bases from V and 0 bases from J; the gene matches leave 9 bases unexplained. Looking up the germline V gene (reference sequence) yields CDR1 SGHKS and CDR2 YYEKEE. Including cysteine and phenylalanine, the CDR3 has 16 amino acids. The only DNA kept is the CDR3, 48 bases in frame from the first base. The chain was built from TRBV5-5 and TRBJ1-1; 7 bases in the junction line up with TRBD1. The receptor comes from a donor aged 10 to 29 with latent tuberculosis or without tuberculosis infection. The sample taken for sequencing was PBMCs. The CDR3 protein is CASSAGQPIMNTEAFF. The DNA reads as follows: TGTGCCAGCAGCGCGGGACAGCCGATTATGAACACTGAAGCTTTCTTT.